This T cell receptor (beta chain) comes out of a study of identical twins. Study findings and constraints: For zero-insertion analyses, partial confounding could come from invariant MAIT and iNKT cells. With beta out-of-frame sequences, excess sharing by twins was weaker. Conclusions were drawn cross-sectionally by statistical analysis, without following the same donors.

Germline V CDR1 and CDR2: SGHTA, FQGTGA. The ends were cut back, 0 bases at V and 0 bases at J, with 7 bases in the middle. CDR3 length equals 15 residues. Healthy Caucasians, and only they, were the donors. MiXCR, run by TCRdb on the 5' RACE reads, gives a single entry per CDR3 protein. The sample lists fewer than 650,000 distinct CDR3 sequences; nearly 10% were seen once. This clonotype was counted many times. Its cognate antigen is unknown. These data also featured in a second study, about yellow fever vaccine responses in identical twins.

V usage is TRBV7-3 and J usage is TRBJ2-3; D gene unclear. The sequencing input was PBMCs. The sequence derives from a woman younger than 30 in good health. CDR3 amino acids: CASSLTAASTDTQYF. As DNA, the CDR3 is TGTGCCAGCAGCTTAACAGCCGCAAGCACAGATACGCAGTATTTT.